The 29 T cell receptor beta chains below come from one sample, sequenced in a study of response to subunit inactivated influenza vaccine. TCRdb reprocessed the RT-PCR reads with MiXCR, giving one entry per CDR3 protein. The sample consists of hundreds of thousands of distinct CDR3 sequences, 7.5% to 8.5% of them appearing once. The sequencing used PBMCs from blood, collected approximately 25 months after vaccination. These receptors were collected from a man between 50 and 75 years old who received an inactivated influenza vaccine.

In this sample, this clonotype turned up many times. The germline gene is not matched at one end of the junction; a read error may be the cause. The CDR3 region has the DNA TGCAGTGCTCCTCGCTTCGTCGATTTGAACACTGAAGGTTTCTTT. Protein sequence: CSAPRFVDLNTEGFF. The chain employs TRBV20-1 and TRBJ1-1; D not certain. Germline-derived CDR1 and CDR2 are DFQATT and SNEGSKA (reference sequence). This CDR3 has 15 residues.

A remark on this clonotype: This may be a read error, as it is one base from a much larger clone. The V gene is TRBV4-2, the J gene TRBJ1-6; D remains ambiguous. In germline, CDR1 is LGHNA, CDR2 YNFKEQ. V gave up 6 bases and J gave up 0 bases, with 9 bases separating them. CDR3 length: 15 amino acids. In nucleotides, the CDR3 is TGTGCCAGCAGACAGAGACTCTCCTATAATTCACCCCTCCACTTT. Amino acids: CASRQRLSYNSPLHF.

This clonotype was detected a few times. This rearrangement joins TRBV15 to TRBJ1-4; unclear D gene. V was trimmed by 1 base and J by 8 bases, leaving 11 bases between them. Looked up from germline, CDR1 is LNHNV and CDR2 is YYDKDF (reference sequence). The CDR3 runs 14 residues. The CDR3 DNA follows: TGTGCCACCAGCAGAGTGATGGTTTACGAAAAACTGTTTTTT. It codes for CATSRVMVYEKLFF.

The table lists this clonotype with a few counts. The V and J genes are TRBV4-3 and TRBJ2-3, with 12 bases fitting TRBD2. Germline assignment: CDR1 LGHNA and CDR2 YSLEER. Trimming cost V 6 bases and J 6 bases; bases outside gene matches: 10. The CDR3 runs 16 residues. The CDR3 DNA reads TGCGCCAGCAGGCCCAAACTAGCGGGAGGACCGGATACGCAGTATTTT. Amino acid sequence: CASRPKLAGGPDTQYF.

The chain joins TRBV19 to TRBJ1-5; no clear D. The CDR3 is 13 residues long. The germline gives CDR1 LNHDA, CDR2 SQIVND (reference sequence). V was cut by 4 bases and J by 4 bases, with 8 bases left in between. In nucleotides, the CDR3 is TGTGCCAGTAGTACAGAATTTAATCAGCCCCAGCATTTT. It translates to CASSTEFNQPQHF.

V gene TRBV7-9 combines with J gene TRBJ2-7; D remains unclear. Trimming took 5 bases from V and 1 from J, leaving 15 bases between them. CDR3 length: 15 residues. The germline CDR1 and CDR2 sequences are SEHNR and FQNEAQ (reference sequence). The CDR3 reads CASSGSRFGSYEQYF. The CDR3 bases are TGTGCCAGCAGCGGTAGCCGCTTCGGGTCCTACGAGCAGTACTTC.

This clonotype turned up a few times. This sequence joins TRBV27 and TRBJ2-1; weak D call: TRBD1 (6 bases). CDR1 and CDR2 (germline): MNHEY, SMNVEV (reference sequence). This CDR3 has 17 residues. Trimming shortened V by 3 bases and J by 4 bases, and 19 bases separated the two germline ends. The CDR3: CASSFISFGRGYNEQFF. DNA for the CDR3: TGTGCCAGCAGTTTTATTTCCTTTGGTAGGGGGTACAATGAGCAGTTCTTC.

This chain joins TRBV24-1 and TRBJ2-5; possibly TRBD1 or TRBD2 for D (5 bases each). This CDR3 contains 16 residues. V lost 3 bases and J 4 bases, leaving 17 bases between the germline ends. CDR1 is KGHDR, CDR2 SFDVKD, per germline. The CDR3 DNA is TGTGCCACCAGTGATCCGGGACGCGGTTTGTCAGAGACCCAGTACTTC. The encoded protein is CATSDPGRGLSETQYF.

This clonotype was counted between two and nine times. The chain joins TRBV28 to TRBJ2-7; 10 bases align to TRBD2. Germline trimming cut 7 bases from V and 4 bases from J; bases unmatched to any gene: 7. Germline V gene sequence: CDR1 MDHEN, CDR2 SYDVKM. The CDR3 sequence is 14 residues long. The CDR3 DNA reads as TGTGCCAGCAACCCACTAGCGGGGCTTTACGAGCAGTACTTC. Its translation is CASNPLAGLYEQYF. Combining the CDR3 with reference TRBV28 and TRBJ2-7 gives the whole variable domain DVKVTQSSRYLVKRTGEKVFLECVQDMDHENMFWYRQDPGLGLRLIYFSYDVKMKEKGDIPEGYSVSREKKERFSLILESASTNQTSMYLCASNPLAGLYEQYFGPGTRLTVT.

In its sample, this clonotype was seen a few times. The V and J genes are TRBV5-1 and TRBJ2-1, with a weak D call TRBD1 (5 bases). Germline lookup yields CDR1 SGHRS and CDR2 YFSETQ. Trimming cost V 4 bases and J 4 bases, with 12 bases left between them. The CDR3 runs 14 residues. The DNA for the CDR3 is TGCGCCAGCAGCGGCGGACAACCGTACAATGAGCAGTTCTTC. It yields the protein CASSGGQPYNEQFF.

V and J are TRBV5-1 and TRBJ2-1, with D maybe TRBD2 (6 bases). The CDR3 is 15 residues long. V gave up 1 base and J gave up 6 bases, with 14 bases separating them. Germline assignment: CDR1 SGHRS and CDR2 YFSETQ. This CDR3 is CASSLRSGGGNEQFF. In DNA form, the CDR3 reads TGCGCCAGCAGCTTGAGATCCGGGGGTGGCAATGAGCAGTTCTTC.

CDR3 in amino acids: CASSLQGRHHEQYF. CDR3 DNA: TGTGCCAGCAGTTTGCAGGGAAGGCACCACGAGCAGTACTTC. The J gene is TRBJ2-7, the V gene TRBV27; maybe TRBD1 (5 bases). Germline assignment: CDR1 MNHEY and CDR2 SMNVEV (reference sequence). This CDR3 region has 14 residues. Trimming removed 3 bases from V and 5 bases from J, with 14 bases in between.

The table lists this clonotype with many counts. The rearrangement joins TRBV28 to TRBJ2-7; TRBD2 agrees at 8 bases. CDR1 is MDHEN and CDR2 is SYDVKM in the germline V gene. With 5 bases clipped from V and 3 bases from J, the junction kept 3 bases outside the gene matches. The CDR3 is 13 residues long. CDR3 bases: TGTGCCAGCAGTATAGCGGGACGCTACGAGCAGTACTTC. The encoded protein is CASSIAGRYEQYF.

At least ten counts were recorded for this clonotype. The genes are TRBV10-3 and TRBJ2-1, with a possible D match to TRBD1 (6 bases). The CDR3 runs 15 residues. CDR1 and CDR2 from the germline V gene are ENHRY and SYGVKD. V lost 2 bases, J lost 5 bases, and 13 bases lay in between. The CDR3 loop is CAISEVSGVNNEQFF. The DNA for the CDR3 is TGTGCCATCAGTGAGGTTTCAGGGGTGAACAATGAGCAGTTCTTC.

Many counts were recorded for this clonotype. The chain joins TRBV12-3 or TRBV12-4 to TRBJ2-7; no definite D call. V was shortened by 9 bases and J by 2 bases, with 11 bases between the two germline ends. This CDR3 comprises 12 residues. The CDR3 DNA reads as TGTGCCAGTTCCGGGCCTGCCTACGAGCAGTACTTC. Translating it yields CASSGPAYEQYF.

This clonotype was found a few times. CDR3 residues: CASSLVTGGESGYTF. In DNA, the CDR3 is TGTGCCAGCAGCTTAGTGACAGGGGGGGAATCCGGCTACACCTTC. The rearrangement joins TRBV7-2 to TRBJ1-2, with TRBD1 identical over 9 bases. This CDR3 contains 15 residues. V trimming: 1 base; J trimming: 8 bases; junction bases outside the gene matches: 8. CDR1 and CDR2 from the germline V gene are SGHTA and FQGNSA. Variable domain in full (rest from reference TRBV7-2 and TRBJ1-2): GAGVSQSPSNKVTEKGKDVELRCDPISGHTALYWYRQSLGQGLEFLIYFQGNSAPDKSGLPSDRFSAERTGGSVSTLTIQRTQQEDSAVYLCASSLVTGGESGYTFGSGTRLTVV.

This rearrangement joins TRBV18 to TRBJ2-7; TRBD1 might be the D (5 bases). Germline CDR1 is KGHSH and CDR2 is LQKENI. V was shortened by 0 bases and J by 2 bases, with 11 bases between the two germline ends. CDR3 length: 15 residues. The chain's CDR3 is CASSPPGKGTYEQYF. The CDR3 DNA is TGTGCCAGCTCACCACCGGGCAAGGGGACCTACGAGCAGTACTTC.

This chain links TRBV7-6 with TRBJ2-5; D perhaps matches TRBD1 (6 bases). V gave up 2 bases and J gave up 4 bases, with 11 bases separating them. Per germline, CDR1 SGHVS and CDR2 FNYEAQ. The CDR3 totals 14 residues. The CDR3 region is CASSLTGSGETQYF. The CDR3 nucleotides are TGTGCCAGCAGCTTAACAGGGTCTGGAGAGACCCAGTACTTC.

J is TRBJ2-1 and V is TRBV6-5; D is unclear. Germline values: CDR1 MNHEY, CDR2 SVGAGI. The length of the CDR3 is 15 residues. V lost 4 bases and J 8 bases, leaving 18 bases between the germline ends. CDR3 loop: CASSSAVSVVDEQFF. The CDR3 DNA follows: TGTGCCAGCAGTTCAGCCGTGAGCGTTGTTGATGAGCAGTTCTTC.

The gene calls are TRBV4-1 and TRBJ1-5; TRBD1 matches 10 bases. Germline trimming cut 4 bases from V and 4 bases from J; bases unmatched to any gene: 7. CDR1 is MGHRA, CDR2 YSYEKL, per germline. The length of the CDR3 is 16 residues. In DNA form, the CDR3 reads TGCGCCAGCAGCCTACCTAGGACAGGGGGAAATCAGCCCCAGCATTTT. The encoded protein is CASSLPRTGGNQPQHF.

This clonotype was seen at least ten times. V and J are TRBV4-3 and TRBJ2-1; the D gene is possibly TRBD2 (5 bases). Germline CDR1 and CDR2: LGHNA and YSLEER. The CDR3 has 16 residues. The germline V and J ends were trimmed by 1 base and 1 base, with 11 bases remaining between them. CDR3 bases: TGCGCCAGCAGCCAAGTGAGCGGCGTATCCTACAATGAGCAGTTCTTC. Its translation: CASSQVSGVSYNEQFF.

V is TRBV12-3 or TRBV12-4 and J is TRBJ2-3; D possibly corresponds to TRBD1 (6 bases). V was pared by 6 bases and J by 2 bases, with 15 bases between. The CDR3 covers 15 residues. The CDR3 DNA is TGTGCCAGCAGCCCTGGACAGCTGTACACAGATACGCAGTATTTT. Protein sequence: CASSPGQLYTDTQYF.

This clonotype was seen at least ten times. CDR3 in amino acids: CASSLERSNEKLFF. For the CDR3, the DNA is TGCGCCAGCAGCTTGGAACGGTCGAATGAAAAACTGTTTTTT. J is TRBJ1-4 and V is TRBV5-1; D is ambiguous. V gave up 0 bases and J gave up 5 bases, with 8 bases separating them. The CDR3 is 14 amino acids. CDR1 and CDR2 from the germline V gene are SGHRS and YFSETQ.

The chain links TRBV6-9 to TRBJ2-7; tentative D call: TRBD1 (6 bases). V was pared by 3 bases and J by 3 bases, with 12 bases between. This CDR3 spans 14 amino acids. CDR1 is MNHGY and CDR2 is SVAAGI in the germline V gene. Here the CDR3 DNA reads TGTGCCAGCAGTTACTCGACAGGCTACTACGAGCAGTACTTC. Translated: CASSYSTGYYEQYF.

The sample holds a few counts of this clonotype. The chain combines TRBV14 with TRBJ2-2; D assignment may be TRBD1 or TRBD2 (5 bases each). The CDR3 loop spans 16 amino acids. CDR1 SGHDN and CDR2 FVKESK come from the germline V gene. V was trimmed by 4 bases and J by 0 bases, leaving 12 bases between them. The CDR3 DNA reads as TGTGCCAGCAGCCGATATTGGGGGTCGAACACCGGGGAGCTGTTTTTT. Translated, it gives CASSRYWGSNTGELFF.

V usage is TRBV20-1 and J usage is TRBJ2-3, with TRBD2 matching 7 bases. V gave up 4 bases and J gave up 2 bases; unmatched junction bases: 6. The germline V gene has CDR1 DFQATT and CDR2 SNEGSKA (reference sequence). This CDR3 comprises 14 residues. DNA of the CDR3: TGCAGTGCTACCCGCGGGGGTAACACAGATACGCAGTATTTT. This encodes CSATRGGNTDTQYF.

This clonotype was detected a few times. The J gene is TRBJ2-3, the V gene TRBV6-1; D gene ambiguous. The germline V and J ends were trimmed by 8 bases and 2 bases, with 11 bases remaining between them. CDR1 and CDR2 from the germline V gene are MNHNS and SASEGT. The CDR3 sequence is 13 residues long. Here the CDR3 reads CASPGPATDTQYF. The CDR3 nucleotides are TGTGCCAGCCCCGGACCAGCCACAGATACGCAGTATTTT.

The chain couples TRBV27 to TRBJ1-2; D perhaps matches TRBD1 (5 bases). Germline V gene lookup returns CDR1 MNHEY and CDR2 SMNVEV (reference sequence). The CDR3 is 13 amino acids. Trimming removed 4 bases at V and 1 base at J, with 7 bases between. CDR3 in DNA: TGTGCCAGCAGTTGGGGGGTTAACTATGGCTACACCTTC. As protein: CASSWGVNYGYTF.

This chain connects TRBV21-1 to TRBJ2-2; the D call TRBD2 from the table was never checked on the DNA. TRBV21-1 corresponds to a pseudogene. The CDR3 is 21 residues long. The DNA for the CDR3 is TGTGCCAGCAGCAATACGAAGGGCCCTCGGACTAGCGGGGTTAACACCGGGGAGCTGTTTTTT. Protein: CASSNTKGPRTSGVNTGELFF.